What follows is one TCR beta chain and its context. The entry originates in a study of tumor-infiltrating lymphocytes in localized non-small cell lung cancer. The germline gives CDR1 SGHNT, CDR2 YENEEA. V gave up 5 bases and J gave up 4 bases, with 15 bases separating them. The CDR3 loop spans 15 amino acids. The protocol was immunoSEQ multiplex PCR, while the TCRdb copy is restricted to in-frame clones and leaves out a portion. The data contain around 15,000 clones, 55% to 75% of them singletons. The sequenced sample was lung tumor tissue. The sequence derives from a human donor with non-small cell lung cancer. V usage is TRBV11-3 and J usage is TRBJ2-1; tentative D call: TRBD2 (6 bases). The CDR3 loop is CASSLSLALYNEQFF. The CDR3 coding sequence is TGTGCCAGCAGCCTCTCACTAGCCCTTTACAATGAGCAGTTCTTC.